This T cell receptor beta chain was recorded in a study of post-analysis software for immune sequencing data. On the study more broadly: Included among the disease courses, which were recorded for the cohort, were relapsing-remitting, secondary progressive and progressive-relapsing multiple sclerosis.

Trimming left V 5 bases short and J 7 bases short, with 21 bases between. From germline, CDR1 is DFQATT and CDR2 SNEGSKA (reference sequence). The CDR3 extends over 15 amino acids. Study outcomes and limitations: There were about five TRBV segments more frequent in patients than controls, and TRBV5-6, TRBV5-1 and TRBV20-1 were among them. Under F measure analysis, samples from one preparation batch co-clustered strongly. Among multiple sclerosis patients, normalized Chao1 diversity was significantly below that of controls.

Prepared libraries of TCR beta cDNA carried unique molecular identifiers. From 1 to 10 million T cells, 500,000 or so cDNA molecules were obtained. From the PCR reads, TCRdb called clonotypes with MiXCR, one entry per CDR3 protein. The sample has about 770,000 distinct CDR3 sequences, about 45% seen once. This clonotype was counted only a few times. As yet, its antigen is unknown. The receptor was derived from a girl aged 10 to 17 with multiple sclerosis. The chain couples TRBV20-1 to TRBJ2-1; tentatively, D is TRBD2 (6 bases). Input material: blood. CDR3 protein: CSASTRGGNLNEQFF. The CDR3 region has the DNA TGCAGTGCTTCCACCCGCGGCGGGAATCTGAATGAGCAGTTCTTC.